These 9 T cell receptor beta chains were all obtained from the same sample, sequenced in a study of blood T cell repertoires in COVID-19 (dated by TCRdb to between 2020 and 2021). Library construction relied on the immunoSEQ multiplex PCR assay. TCRdb carries this immuneACCESS record with in-frame sequences only. Its versions omit some clonotypes, under half of them owing to an unresolved V gene in the studies checked, with the rest unexplained. This sample holds 300,000 to 350,000 clones; around 90% were observed only once. More than 0.85% of the sample is in the top ten clones. Source material: peripheral blood. Receptor source: a woman aged 40 to 50 with COVID-19, enrolled during active disease.

V usage is TRBV6-5 and J usage is TRBJ1-3, with D perhaps matching TRBD1 (5 bases). This CDR3 has 14 amino acids. V was clipped by 4 bases and J by 6 bases, with 13 bases between them. Per the germline V gene, CDR1 is MNHEY and CDR2 is SVGAGI. Here the CDR3 reads CASSSPGVENTIYF. The CDR3 coding sequence is TGTGCCAGCAGTTCCCCGGGGGTCGAAAACACCATATATTTT.

V is TRBV29-1 and J is TRBJ1-3; D is unclear. The CDR3 is 13 amino acids. Trimming stripped 2 bases from V and 4 bases from J, with 9 bases between. The germline CDR1 and CDR2 sequences are SQVTM and ANQGSEA. CDR3 in amino acids: CSVESTAGNTIYF. DNA of the CDR3: TGCAGCGTTGAAAGCACCGCCGGAAACACCATATATTTT.

The genes are TRBV12-3 or TRBV12-4 and TRBJ2-2; D uncertain. CDR3 length equals 13 residues. V lost 3 bases and J 5 bases, leaving 7 bases between the germline ends. CDR3: CASSFGKTGELFF. In nucleotides, the CDR3 is TGTGCCAGCAGTTTCGGTAAAACCGGGGAGCTGTTTTTT.

V is TRBV19 and J is TRBJ2-7; no definite D call. CDR3 length: 13 amino acids. The V and J ends lost 4 bases and 0 bases respectively, with 7 bases between them. Germline assignment: CDR1 LNHDA and CDR2 SQIVND (reference sequence). In nucleotides, the CDR3 is TGTGCCAGTAGTAAGCGCAGCTCCTACGAGCAGTACTTC. Protein sequence: CASSKRSSYEQYF.

The chain employs TRBV9 and TRBJ2-1, with 8 positions matching TRBD2. The V gene's germline CDR1 is SGDLS and CDR2 YYNGEE. This CDR3 has 14 amino acids. The junction had 4 bases not matched to a gene; V was cut back by 2 bases and J by 6 bases. The CDR3 spells CASSVKGLVNEQFF. CDR3 sequence (DNA): TGTGCCAGCAGCGTTAAGGGACTAGTCAATGAGCAGTTCTTC.

CDR3 nucleotides: TGTGCCAGCAGCTCCCCAGTACGAGGGGTGAGTTCGGCGGGATATGGCTACACCTTC. Translation gives CASSSPVRGVSSAGYGYTF. The chain joins TRBV7-9 to TRBJ1-2; a weak D match, TRBD1 (5 bases). This CDR3 comprises 19 residues. Germline V gives CDR1 SEHNR, CDR2 FQNEAQ (reference sequence). With 4 bases removed from V and 5 bases from J, the gap between germline ends came to 29 bases.

The V and J genes are TRBV29-1 and TRBJ2-2; TRBD2 agrees at 12 bases. Germline lookup yields CDR1 SQVTM and CDR2 ANQGSEA. The CDR3 consists of 19 residues. The ends lost 6 bases at V and 0 bases at J; junction bases unmatched: 14. The CDR3, as DNA: TGCAGCGTCCGAATCACTAGCGGGGGGTCAACGTCGAACACCGGGGAGCTGTTTTTT. Encoded protein: CSVRITSGGSTSNTGELFF.

V and J are TRBV9 and TRBJ1-5, with a tentative D call TRBD1 (5 bases). This CDR3 spans 14 amino acids. Between the trimmed V and J ends, which lost 5 bases and 6 bases, there was a span of 15 bases. Germline assignment: CDR1 SGDLS and CDR2 YYNGEE. As DNA, the CDR3 is TGTGCCAGCAGTGGAGGGACGGTCGGTCAGCCCCAGCATTTT. Its protein is CASSGGTVGQPQHF.

This chain joins TRBV27 and TRBJ2-1; 12 bases match TRBD2. This CDR3 has 18 residues. Per germline, CDR1 MNHEY and CDR2 SMNVEV (reference sequence). V trimming: 2 bases; J trimming: 4 bases; junction bases outside the gene matches: 9. CDR3 loop: CASSLAASGRVPYNEQFF. DNA of the CDR3: TGTGCCAGCAGTTTAGCGGCTAGCGGGAGGGTACCGTACAATGAGCAGTTCTTC.